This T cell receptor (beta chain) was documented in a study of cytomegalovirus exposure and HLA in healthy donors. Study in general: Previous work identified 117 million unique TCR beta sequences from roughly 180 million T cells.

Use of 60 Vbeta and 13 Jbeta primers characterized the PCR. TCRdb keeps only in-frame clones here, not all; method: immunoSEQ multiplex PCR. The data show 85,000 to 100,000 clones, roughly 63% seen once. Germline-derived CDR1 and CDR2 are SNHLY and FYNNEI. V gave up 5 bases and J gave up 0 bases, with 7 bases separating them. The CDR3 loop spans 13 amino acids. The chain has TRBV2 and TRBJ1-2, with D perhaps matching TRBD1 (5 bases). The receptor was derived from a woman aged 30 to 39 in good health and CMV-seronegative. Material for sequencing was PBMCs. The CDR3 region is CASSPTANYGYTF. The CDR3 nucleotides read TGTGCCAGCAGTCCGACAGCTAACTATGGCTACACCTTC.